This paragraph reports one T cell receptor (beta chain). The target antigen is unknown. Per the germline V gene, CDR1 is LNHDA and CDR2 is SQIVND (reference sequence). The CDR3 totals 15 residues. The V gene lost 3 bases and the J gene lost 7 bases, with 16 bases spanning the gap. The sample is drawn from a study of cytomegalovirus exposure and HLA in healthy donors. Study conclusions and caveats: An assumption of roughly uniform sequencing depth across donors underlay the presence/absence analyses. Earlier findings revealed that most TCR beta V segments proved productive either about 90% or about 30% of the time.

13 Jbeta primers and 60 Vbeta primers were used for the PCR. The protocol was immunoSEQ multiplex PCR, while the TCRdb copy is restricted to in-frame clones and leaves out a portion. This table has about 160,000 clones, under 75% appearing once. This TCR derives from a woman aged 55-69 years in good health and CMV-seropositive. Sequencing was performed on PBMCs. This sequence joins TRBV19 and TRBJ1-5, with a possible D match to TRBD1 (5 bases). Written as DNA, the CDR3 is TGTGCCAGTAGTATCGGCGGGGGGTTTGAGCAGCCCCAGCATTTT. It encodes CASSIGGGFEQPQHF. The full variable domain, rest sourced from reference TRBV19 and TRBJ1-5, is DGGITQSPKYLFRKEGQNVTLSCEQNLNHDAMYWYRQDPGQGLRLIYYSQIVNDFQKGDIAEGYSVSREKKESFPLTVTSAQKNPTAFYLCASSIGGGFEQPQHFGDGTRLSIL.